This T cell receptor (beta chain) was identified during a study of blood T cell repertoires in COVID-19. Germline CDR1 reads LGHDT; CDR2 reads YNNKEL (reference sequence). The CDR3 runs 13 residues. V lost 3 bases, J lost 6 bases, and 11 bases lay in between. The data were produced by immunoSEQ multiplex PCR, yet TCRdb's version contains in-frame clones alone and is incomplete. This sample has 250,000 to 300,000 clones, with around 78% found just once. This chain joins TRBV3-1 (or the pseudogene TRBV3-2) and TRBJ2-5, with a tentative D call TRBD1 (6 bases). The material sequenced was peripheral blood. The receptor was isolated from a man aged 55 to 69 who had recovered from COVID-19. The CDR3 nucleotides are TGTGCCAGCAGCCAGGGGGCTGGGAAGACCCAGTACTTC. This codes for CASSQGAGKTQYF.